This T cell receptor (beta chain) was retrieved from a study of T cell responses to AZD1222 COVID-19 vaccine. Overall study: Second doses at about 4 or about 12 weeks were pooled. Study-wide results and limits: Once two AZD1222 doses were given, Spike-specific TCR breadth and depth went up. Unmutated variant regions reportedly attract nearly half of all spike-specific TCRs. Among those given AZD1222, only five to seven were seropositive at baseline.

Repertoires were generated with immunoSEQ multiplex PCR, while TCRdb's copy carries only in-frame clones and drops some. The profile shows about 150,000 clones, less than 90% of them singletons. In regard to this clone: Its antigen is as yet unknown.

The germline V gene encodes CDR1 LNHDA and CDR2 SQIVND (reference sequence). The ends were cut back, 7 bases at V and 2 bases at J, with 15 bases in the middle. This CDR3 has 14 residues. This sequence originates from an adult in good health. The specimen comprised peripheral blood, sampled on day 0 of AZD1222 vaccination. The gene calls are TRBV19 and TRBJ2-7, with D perhaps matching TRBD1 (5 bases). CDR3 region: CASTVSRGTYEQYF. For the CDR3, the DNA is TGTGCCAGTACTGTGTCAAGGGGAACCTACGAGCAGTACTTC.